In this sample, the clone carrying this TCR beta chain turned up once. The source of the sample is a study of blood T cell repertoires in COVID-19. Overall study context: Samples representing acute and convalescent COVID-19 were sourced from the United States, Italy and Spain.

In the original analysis: Estimated nucleated cell counts came from reference gene primer amplification. Assay used: immunoSEQ multiplex PCR; TCRdb lists only in-frame clones, some missing. Clone size and the V and J calls come from that table; the DNA yielded D and trimming. There are 200,000 or so clones in the sample; about 85% occur only once, and roughly a tenth lies in the top ten. The age range of participants was about 18 to 95 years, with residence in roughly 25 US areas. Cohort assignment relied on participant-reported clinical history. CDR1 and CDR2 from the germline V gene are SGDLS and YYNGEE. The V and J ends lost 5 bases and 5 bases respectively, with 20 bases between them. The CDR3 extends over 15 amino acids.

This TCR was recovered from a man younger than 45 who had recovered from COVID-19. Sample: PBMCs or T cells enriched from blood (not recorded which). The chain links TRBV9 to TRBJ2-7; D is possibly TRBD2 (7 bases). The CDR3 coding sequence is TGTGCCAGCAGTGCCCACAGCGGGACAAACGACGAGCAGTACTTC. Residues: CASSAHSGTNDEQYF.